This paragraph covers one T cell receptor (beta chain) sequence. As yet, its antigen is unknown. The data were obtained in a study of monozygotic twins with inflammatory bowel disease. Notes on the study in general: IBD patients exhibited fewer clonotypes shared with other individuals than healthy twins, particularly with disease activity. IBD patients had lower TCRbeta diversity (inverse Simpson) than healthy co-twins.

This CDR3 spans 16 amino acids. TCRdb reworked the 5' RACE reads into one entry per CDR3 protein, no DNA. Its listing shows 350,000 to 400,000 distinct CDR3 sequences. The TCR originated in a human donor with ulcerative colitis or Crohn's disease, or a healthy co-twin of an affected twin (not recorded which). This chain joins TRBV12-3 or TRBV12-4 and TRBJ1-5; TCRdb returns TRBD1, unconfirmable since there is no DNA. The source material was blood. The CDR3 loop is CASSLGGARSNQPQHF.